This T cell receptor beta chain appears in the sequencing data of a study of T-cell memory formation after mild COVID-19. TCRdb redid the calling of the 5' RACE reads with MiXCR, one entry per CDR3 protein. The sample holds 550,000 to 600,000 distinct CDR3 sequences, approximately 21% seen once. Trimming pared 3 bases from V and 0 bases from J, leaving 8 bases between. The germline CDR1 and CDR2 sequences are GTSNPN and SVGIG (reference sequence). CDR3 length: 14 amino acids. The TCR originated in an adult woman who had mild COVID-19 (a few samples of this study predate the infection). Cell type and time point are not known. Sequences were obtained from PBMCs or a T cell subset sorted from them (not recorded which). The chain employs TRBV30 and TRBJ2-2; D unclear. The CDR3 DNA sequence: TGTGCCTGGAGATGGGGTACGAACACCGGGGAGCTGTTTTTT. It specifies CAWRWGTNTGELFF.